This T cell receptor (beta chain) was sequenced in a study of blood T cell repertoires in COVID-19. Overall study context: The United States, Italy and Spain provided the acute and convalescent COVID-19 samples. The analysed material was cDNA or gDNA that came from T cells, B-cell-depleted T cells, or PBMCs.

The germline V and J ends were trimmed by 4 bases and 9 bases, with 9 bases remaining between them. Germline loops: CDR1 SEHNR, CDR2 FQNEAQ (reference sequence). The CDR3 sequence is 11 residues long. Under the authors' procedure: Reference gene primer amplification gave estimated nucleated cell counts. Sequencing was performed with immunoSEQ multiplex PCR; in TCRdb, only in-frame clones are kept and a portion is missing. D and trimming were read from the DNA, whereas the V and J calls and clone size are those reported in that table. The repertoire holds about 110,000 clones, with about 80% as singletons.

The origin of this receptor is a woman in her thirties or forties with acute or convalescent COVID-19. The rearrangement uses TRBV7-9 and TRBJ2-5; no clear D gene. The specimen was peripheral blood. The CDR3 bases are TGTGCCAGCAGCTACAGCACGGCCCAGTACTTC. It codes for CASSYSTAQYF.